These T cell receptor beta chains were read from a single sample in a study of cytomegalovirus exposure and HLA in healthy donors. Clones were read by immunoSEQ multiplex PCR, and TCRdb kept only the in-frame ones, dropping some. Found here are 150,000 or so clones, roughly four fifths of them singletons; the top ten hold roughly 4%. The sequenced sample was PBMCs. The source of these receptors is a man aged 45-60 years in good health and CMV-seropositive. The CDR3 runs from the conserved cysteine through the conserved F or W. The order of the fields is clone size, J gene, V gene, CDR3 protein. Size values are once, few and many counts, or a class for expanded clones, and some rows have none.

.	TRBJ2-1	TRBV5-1	CASSLLAGGTYNEQFF
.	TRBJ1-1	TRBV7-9	CASSLSSGHTEAFF
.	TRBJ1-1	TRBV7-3	CASSPRQGTEAFF
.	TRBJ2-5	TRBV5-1	CASSLGVAGGQETQYF
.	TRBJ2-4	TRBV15	CATSDAPGTGLNIQYF
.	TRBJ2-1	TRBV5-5	CASSDRDRGHNEQFF
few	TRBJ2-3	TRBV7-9	CASSFPGGTDTQYF
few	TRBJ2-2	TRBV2	CASTWDRESTGELFF
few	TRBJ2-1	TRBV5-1	CASSLTDISYNEQFF
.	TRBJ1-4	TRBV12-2	CASRKRTGGCRWYEKLFF
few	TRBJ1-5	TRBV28	CASSSQGQGYQPQHF
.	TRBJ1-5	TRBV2	CASKELSNQPQHF
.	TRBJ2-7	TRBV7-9	CASSFGGINYEQYF
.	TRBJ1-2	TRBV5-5	CASSLQGQDYGYTF
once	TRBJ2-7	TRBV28	CASSLVAGGSYEQYF
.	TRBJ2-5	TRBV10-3	CAISESTEETQYF
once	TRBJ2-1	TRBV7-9	CSSSPLTLAGAGNEQFF
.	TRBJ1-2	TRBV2	CATPGRRSQSDGYTF
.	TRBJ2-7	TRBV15	CATSRDRDRRYEQYF
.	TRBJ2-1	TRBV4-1	CASSYREYRDYYNEQFF
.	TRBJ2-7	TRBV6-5	CASSYRLASYEQYF
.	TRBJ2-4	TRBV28	CASTPGGAKNIQYF
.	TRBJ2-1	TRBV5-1	CASSPSAGNEQFF